The present entry profiles one T cell receptor beta chain with its context. The antigen is unknown. This record belongs to a study of T cell repertoires in cytomegalovirus infection. Overall study context: Selection of CMV epitopes for the study included recently identified HLA-C-restricted and well-studied HLA-B-restricted ones. Indications came from public TCR beta signatures; they pointed to CMV infection and to a matching HLA type. Findings of the study overall: CMV-specific TCR beta clonotypes restricted by HLA-C were the ones dominating the ex vivo response. Frequencies of public TCR beta families were cumulated, and this identified carriers of CMV plus the relevant HLA.

From the reads, TCRdb called clonotypes with MiXCR, one entry per CDR3 protein. Here the sample spans more than 65,000 distinct CDR3 sequences, 45% to 50% being singletons. V dropped 6 bases and J dropped 1 base, with 6 bases sitting between them. The germline CDR1 and CDR2 sequences are DFQATT and SNEGSKA (reference sequence). This CDR3 is 11 amino acids long. This chain joins TRBV20-1 and TRBJ1-1; D is ambiguous. The sequence was collected from a human donor in good health (CMV status not recorded). Some clones in this sample may be carry-over from other donors' samples. Here the sequenced sample was CD8+ T cells from cultured PBMCs, taken from culture after CMV antigen stimulation. Here the CDR3 DNA reads TGCAGTGCGCAAGGGAACACTGAAGCTTTCTTT. Amino acids: CSAQGNTEAFF.